This T cell receptor beta chain stems from a study of blood T cell repertoires in COVID-19. Across the whole study: PBMCs, B-cell-depleted T cells, or T cells provided the cDNA or gDNA that made up the material.

Germline V gene data show CDR1 as SGHTA and CDR2 as FQGNSA. The CDR3 is 17 amino acids. The ends were cut back, 4 bases at V and 2 bases at J, with 21 bases in the middle. The table came from immunoSEQ multiplex PCR; TCRdb's copy has only in-frame clones and leaves some out. The sample yields a few hundred thousand clones, approximately 86% seen once. Source material: peripheral blood. The TCR comes from a man younger than 35 with active or convalescent COVID-19. The chain employs TRBV7-2 and TRBJ2-7; a weak D match, TRBD2 (6 bases). The CDR3, as DNA: TGTGCCAGCAGCTCACGGGACTCGGCCACGGAGACCTACGAGCAGTACTTC. Protein sequence: CASSSRDSATETYEQYF.